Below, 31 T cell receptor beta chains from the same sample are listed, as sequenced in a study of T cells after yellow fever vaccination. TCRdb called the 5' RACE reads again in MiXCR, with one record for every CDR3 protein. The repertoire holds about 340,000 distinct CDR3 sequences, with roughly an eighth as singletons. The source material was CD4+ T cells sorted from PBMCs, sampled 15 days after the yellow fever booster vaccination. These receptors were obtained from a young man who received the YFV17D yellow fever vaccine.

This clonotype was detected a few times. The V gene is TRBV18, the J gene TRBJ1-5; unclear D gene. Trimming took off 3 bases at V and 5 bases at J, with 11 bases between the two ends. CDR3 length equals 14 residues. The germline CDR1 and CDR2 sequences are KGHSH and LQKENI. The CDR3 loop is CASSPGPGYQPQHF. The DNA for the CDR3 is TGTGCCAGCTCACCGGGTCCCGGGTATCAGCCCCAGCATTTT.

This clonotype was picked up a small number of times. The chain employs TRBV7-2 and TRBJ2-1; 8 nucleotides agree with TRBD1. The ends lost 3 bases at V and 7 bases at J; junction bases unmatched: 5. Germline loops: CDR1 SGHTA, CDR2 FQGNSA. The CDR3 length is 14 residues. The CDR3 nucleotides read TGTGCCAGCAGCTTGGACAGGGTCAGTAATGAGCAGTTCTTC. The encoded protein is CASSLDRVSNEQFF.

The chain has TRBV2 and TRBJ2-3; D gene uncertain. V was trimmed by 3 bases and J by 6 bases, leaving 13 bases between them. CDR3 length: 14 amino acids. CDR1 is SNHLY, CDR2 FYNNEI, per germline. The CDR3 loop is CASSDSSSDDTQYF. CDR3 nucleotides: TGTGCCAGCAGTGATTCAAGCAGTGATGATACGCAGTATTTT.

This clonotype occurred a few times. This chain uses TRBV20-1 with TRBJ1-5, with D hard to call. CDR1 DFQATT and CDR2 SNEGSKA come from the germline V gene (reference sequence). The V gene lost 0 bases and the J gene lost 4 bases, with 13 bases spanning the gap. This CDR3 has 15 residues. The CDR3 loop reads CSARDPIRRNQPQHF. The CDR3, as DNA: TGCAGTGCTAGAGATCCTATCAGGAGAAATCAGCCCCAGCATTTT.

CDR3 in amino acids: CSVEGVGGANTEAFF. DNA of the CDR3: TGCAGCGTTGAAGGGGTAGGGGGGGCAAACACTGAAGCTTTCTTT. The chain is built from TRBV29-1 and TRBJ1-1; D might be TRBD1 (6 bases). The CDR3 sequence is 15 residues long. Germline V lookup: CDR1 SQVTM, CDR2 ANQGSEA. Between the trimmed V and J ends, which lost 1 base and 2 bases, there was a span of 14 bases.

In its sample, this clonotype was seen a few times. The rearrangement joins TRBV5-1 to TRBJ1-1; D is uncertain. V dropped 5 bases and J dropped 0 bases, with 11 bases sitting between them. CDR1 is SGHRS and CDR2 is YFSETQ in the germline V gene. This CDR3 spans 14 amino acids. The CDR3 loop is CASSRGEVNTEAFF. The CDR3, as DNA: TGCGCCAGCAGTCGCGGTGAGGTGAACACTGAAGCTTTCTTT.

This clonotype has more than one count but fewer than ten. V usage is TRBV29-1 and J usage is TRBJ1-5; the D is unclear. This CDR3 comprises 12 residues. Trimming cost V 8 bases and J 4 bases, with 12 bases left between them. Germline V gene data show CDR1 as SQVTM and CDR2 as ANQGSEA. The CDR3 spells CSIQAGNQPQHF. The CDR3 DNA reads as TGCAGCATCCAGGCGGGTAATCAGCCCCAGCATTTT.

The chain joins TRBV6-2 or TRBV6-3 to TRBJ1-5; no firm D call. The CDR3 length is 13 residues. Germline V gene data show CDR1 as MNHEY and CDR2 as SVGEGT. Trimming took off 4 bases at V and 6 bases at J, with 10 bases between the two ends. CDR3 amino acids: CASSSRSIQPQHF. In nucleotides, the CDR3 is TGTGCCAGCAGTTCGCGATCGATTCAGCCCCAGCATTTT.

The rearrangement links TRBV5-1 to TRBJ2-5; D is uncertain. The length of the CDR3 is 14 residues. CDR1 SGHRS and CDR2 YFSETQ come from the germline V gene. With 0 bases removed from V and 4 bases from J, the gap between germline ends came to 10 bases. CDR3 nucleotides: TGCGCCAGCAGCTTGGTTCCCGCTAGAGAGACCCAGTACTTC. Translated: CASSLVPARETQYF.

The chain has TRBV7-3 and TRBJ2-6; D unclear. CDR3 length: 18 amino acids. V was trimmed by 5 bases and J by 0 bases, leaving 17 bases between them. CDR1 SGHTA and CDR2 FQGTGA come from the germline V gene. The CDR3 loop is CASSPVGVLGSGANVLTF. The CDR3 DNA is TGTGCCAGCAGCCCAGTTGGCGTCCTAGGCTCTGGGGCCAACGTCCTGACTTTC.

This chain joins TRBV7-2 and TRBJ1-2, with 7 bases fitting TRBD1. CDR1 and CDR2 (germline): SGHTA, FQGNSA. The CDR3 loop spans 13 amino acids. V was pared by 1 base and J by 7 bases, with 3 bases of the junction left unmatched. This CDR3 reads CASSLEGAAGYTF. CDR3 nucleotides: TGTGCCAGCAGCTTAGAGGGGGCGGCTGGCTACACCTTC. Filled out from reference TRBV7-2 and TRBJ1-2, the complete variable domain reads GAGVSQSPSNKVTEKGKDVELRCDPISGHTALYWYRQSLGQGLEFLIYFQGNSAPDKSGLPSDRFSAERTGGSVSTLTIQRTQQEDSAVYLCASSLEGAAGYTFGSGTRLTVV.

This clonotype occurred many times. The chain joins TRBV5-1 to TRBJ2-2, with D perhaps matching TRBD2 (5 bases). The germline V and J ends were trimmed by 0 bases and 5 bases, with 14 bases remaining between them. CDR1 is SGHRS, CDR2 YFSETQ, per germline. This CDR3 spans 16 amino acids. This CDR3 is CASSLGLADGTGELFF. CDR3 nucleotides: TGCGCCAGCAGCTTGGGTCTAGCCGATGGGACCGGGGAGCTGTTTTTT.

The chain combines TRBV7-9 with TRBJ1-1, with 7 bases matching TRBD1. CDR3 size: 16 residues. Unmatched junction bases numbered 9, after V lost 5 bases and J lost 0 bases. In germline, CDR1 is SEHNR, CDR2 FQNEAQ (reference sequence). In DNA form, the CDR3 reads TGTGCCAGCAGCCGGGACAGAAACTACATGAACACTGAAGCTTTCTTT. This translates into CASSRDRNYMNTEAFF.

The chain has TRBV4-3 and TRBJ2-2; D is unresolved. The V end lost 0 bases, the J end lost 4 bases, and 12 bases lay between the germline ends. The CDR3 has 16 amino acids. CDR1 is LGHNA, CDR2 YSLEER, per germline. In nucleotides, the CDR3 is TGCGCCAGCAGCCAAGACCTGCAGGTGGTCACCGGGGAGCTGTTTTTT. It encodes CASSQDLQVVTGELFF.

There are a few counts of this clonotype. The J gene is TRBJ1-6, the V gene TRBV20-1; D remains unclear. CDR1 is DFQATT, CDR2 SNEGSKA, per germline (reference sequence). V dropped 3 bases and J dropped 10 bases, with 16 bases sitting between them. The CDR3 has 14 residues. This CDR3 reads CSARSEGWGSPLHF. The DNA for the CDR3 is TGCAGTGCTAGGTCTGAGGGCTGGGGATCACCCCTCCACTTT.

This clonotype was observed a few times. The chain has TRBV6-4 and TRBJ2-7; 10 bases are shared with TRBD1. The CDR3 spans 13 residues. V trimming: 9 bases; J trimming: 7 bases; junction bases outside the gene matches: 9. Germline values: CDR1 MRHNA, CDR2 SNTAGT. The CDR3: CASPTGTGVEQYF. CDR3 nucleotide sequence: TGTGCCAGTCCAACCGGGACAGGGGTTGAGCAGTACTTC.

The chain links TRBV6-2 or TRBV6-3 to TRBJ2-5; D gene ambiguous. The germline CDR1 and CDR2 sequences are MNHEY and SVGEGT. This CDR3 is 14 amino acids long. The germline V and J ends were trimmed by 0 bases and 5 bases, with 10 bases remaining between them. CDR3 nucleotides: TGTGCCAGCAGTTACTCGACCCTCAGGGAGACCCAGTACTTC. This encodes CASSYSTLRETQYF.

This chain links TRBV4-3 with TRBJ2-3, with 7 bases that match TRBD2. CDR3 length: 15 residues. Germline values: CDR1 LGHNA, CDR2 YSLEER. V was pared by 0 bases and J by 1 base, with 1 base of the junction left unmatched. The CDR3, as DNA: TGCGCCAGCAGCCAAGAGCTAGCGGGCACAGATACGCAGTATTTT. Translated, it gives CASSQELAGTDTQYF.

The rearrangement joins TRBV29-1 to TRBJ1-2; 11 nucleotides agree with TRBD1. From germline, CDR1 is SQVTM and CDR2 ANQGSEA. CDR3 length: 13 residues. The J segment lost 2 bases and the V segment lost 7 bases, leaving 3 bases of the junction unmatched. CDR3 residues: CSAWTGGNYGYTF. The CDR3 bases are TGCAGCGCCTGGACAGGGGGCAACTATGGCTACACCTTC.

In DNA form, the CDR3 reads TGTGCCAGTAGTATTGCAGGGGACGGCTATGGCTACACCTTC. Its protein product is CASSIAGDGYGYTF. This sequence joins TRBV19 and TRBJ1-2, with D possibly TRBD1 on 6 matching bases. V dropped 3 bases and J dropped 4 bases, with 12 bases sitting between them. The CDR3 loop spans 14 amino acids. The germline V gene encodes CDR1 LNHDA and CDR2 SQIVND (reference sequence).

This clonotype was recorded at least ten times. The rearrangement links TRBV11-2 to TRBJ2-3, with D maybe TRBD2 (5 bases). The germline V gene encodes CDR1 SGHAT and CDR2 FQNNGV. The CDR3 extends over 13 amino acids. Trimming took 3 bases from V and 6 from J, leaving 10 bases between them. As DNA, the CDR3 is TGTGCCAGCAGCTTTTACGGGGAGGATACGCAGTATTTT. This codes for CASSFYGEDTQYF.

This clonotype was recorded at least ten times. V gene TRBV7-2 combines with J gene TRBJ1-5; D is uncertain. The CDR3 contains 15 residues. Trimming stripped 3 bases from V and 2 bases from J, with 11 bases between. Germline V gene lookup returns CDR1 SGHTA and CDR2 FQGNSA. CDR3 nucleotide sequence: TGTGCCAGCAGCTTTGGTAGTCGGGGCAATCAGCCCCAGCATTTT. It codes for CASSFGSRGNQPQHF.

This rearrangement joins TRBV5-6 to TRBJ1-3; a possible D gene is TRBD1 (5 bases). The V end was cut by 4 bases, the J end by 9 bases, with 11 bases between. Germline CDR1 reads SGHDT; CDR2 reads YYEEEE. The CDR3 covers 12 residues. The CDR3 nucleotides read TGTGCCAGCAGCCCTAGGGGAGCCACCATATATTTT. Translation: CASSPRGATIYF.

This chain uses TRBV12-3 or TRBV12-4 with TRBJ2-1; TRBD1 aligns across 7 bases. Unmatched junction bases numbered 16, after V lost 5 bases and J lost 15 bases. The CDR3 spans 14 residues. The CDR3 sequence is CASSPIRGTAMMFF. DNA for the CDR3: TGTGCCAGCAGTCCAATAAGGGGGACAGCAATGATGTTCTTC.

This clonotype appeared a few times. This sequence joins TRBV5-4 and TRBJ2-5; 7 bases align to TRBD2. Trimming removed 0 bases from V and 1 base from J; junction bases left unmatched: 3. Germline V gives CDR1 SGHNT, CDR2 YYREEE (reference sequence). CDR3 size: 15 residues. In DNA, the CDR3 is TGTGCCAGCAGCTTGGTCGGGGGGACCCAAGAGACCCAGTACTTC. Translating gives CASSLVGGTQETQYF.

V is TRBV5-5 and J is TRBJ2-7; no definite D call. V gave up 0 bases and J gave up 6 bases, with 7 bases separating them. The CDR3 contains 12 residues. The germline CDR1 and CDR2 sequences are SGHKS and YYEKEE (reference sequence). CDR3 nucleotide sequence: TGTGCCAGCAGCTTGGCCTGGGGCGAGCAGTACTTC. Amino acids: CASSLAWGEQYF.

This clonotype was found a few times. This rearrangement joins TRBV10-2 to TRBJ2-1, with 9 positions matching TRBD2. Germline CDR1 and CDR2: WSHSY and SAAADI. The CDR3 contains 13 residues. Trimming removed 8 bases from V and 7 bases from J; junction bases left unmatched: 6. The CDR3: CASLAAGGNEQFF. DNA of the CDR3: TGCGCCAGCCTGGCGGCGGGGGGGAATGAGCAGTTCTTC.

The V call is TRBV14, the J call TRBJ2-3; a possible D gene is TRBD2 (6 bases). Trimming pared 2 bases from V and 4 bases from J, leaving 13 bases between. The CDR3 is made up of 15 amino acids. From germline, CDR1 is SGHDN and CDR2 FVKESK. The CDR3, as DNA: TGTGCCAGCAGCCAATGGGGCGGGAATCCAGATACGCAGTATTTT. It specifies CASSQWGGNPDTQYF.

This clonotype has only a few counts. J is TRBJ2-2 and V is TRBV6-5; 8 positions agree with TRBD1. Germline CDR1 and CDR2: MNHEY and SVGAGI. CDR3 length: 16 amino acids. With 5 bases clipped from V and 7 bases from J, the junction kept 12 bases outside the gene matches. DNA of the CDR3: TGTGCCAGCAGTGTGGACAGGGAAGTAACTGGCGGGGAGCTGTTTTTT. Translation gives CASSVDREVTGGELFF.

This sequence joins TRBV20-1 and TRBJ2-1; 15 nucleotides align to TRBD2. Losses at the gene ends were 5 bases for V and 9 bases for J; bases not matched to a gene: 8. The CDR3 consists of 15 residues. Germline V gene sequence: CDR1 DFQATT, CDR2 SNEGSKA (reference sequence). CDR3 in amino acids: CSAWTSGGAFGEQFF. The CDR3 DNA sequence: TGCAGTGCTTGGACTAGCGGGGGGGCCTTTGGTGAGCAGTTCTTC.

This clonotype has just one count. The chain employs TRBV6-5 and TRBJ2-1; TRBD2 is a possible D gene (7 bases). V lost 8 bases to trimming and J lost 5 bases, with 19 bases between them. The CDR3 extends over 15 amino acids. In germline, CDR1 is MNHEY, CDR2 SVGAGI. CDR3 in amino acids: CASGPRGALHNEQFF. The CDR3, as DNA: TGTGCCAGCGGCCCCCGGGGGGCCTTACACAATGAGCAGTTCTTC.